Below, one T cell receptor beta chain is given with its context. Its specificity is unknown. Libraries were prepared by immunoSEQ multiplex PCR; TCRdb keeps only in-frame clonotypes and omits some of them. The table lists over 200,000 clones, around 90% of them singletons, with around 3% in the top ten. This CDR3 has 13 residues. Germline V lookup: CDR1 SGHRS, CDR2 YFSETQ. V was clipped by 4 bases and J by 2 bases, with 10 bases between them. This sample was taken from a study of cytomegalovirus exposure and HLA in healthy donors. Whole-study findings and limits: Overall, around 150 TCR beta chains were annotated as cytomegalovirus-associated. TCR clusters originating in the first cohort tended to co-occur in the 120 validation repertoires, according to a later analysis.

Separate from the approximately 720-subject first cohort was the approximately 120-subject validation cohort, to which the donors belonged. The chain joins TRBV5-1 to TRBJ2-7; possibly TRBD2 for D (5 bases). The sequenced sample consisted of PBMCs. This TCR was sampled from a young woman in good health and CMV-seronegative. The CDR3 nucleotides are TGCGCCAGCAGCGAGGGAGCCGCCTACGAGCAGTACTTC. This encodes CASSEGAAYEQYF. The whole variable domain, remainder taken from reference TRBV5-1 and TRBJ2-7, is KAGVTQTPRYLIKTRGQQVTLSCSPISGHRSVSWYQQTPGQGLQFLFEYFSETQRNKGNFPGRFSGRQFSNSRSEMNVSTLELGDSALYLCASSEGAAYEQYFGPGTRLTVT.